A single sample gave rise to the 22 T cell receptor beta chains below, sequenced in a study of blood T cell repertoires in COVID-19. The data were produced by immunoSEQ multiplex PCR, yet TCRdb's version contains in-frame clones alone and is incomplete. The data hold fewer than 300,000 clones, with 90% observed a single time. Source material: PBMCs or T cells enriched from blood (not recorded which). The receptors were sampled from a woman aged 25 to 45 who had recovered from COVID-19.

This chain connects TRBV19 to TRBJ2-1; D is possibly TRBD2 (6 bases). The V gene lost 5 bases and the J gene lost 1 base, with 15 bases spanning the gap. Germline CDR1 and CDR2: LNHDA and SQIVND (reference sequence). There are 16 residues in the CDR3. CDR3 protein: CASSHPGVASYNEQFF. In nucleotides, the CDR3 is TGTGCCAGTAGTCACCCGGGGGTAGCGTCCTACAATGAGCAGTTCTTC. The whole variable domain, filled in from reference TRBV19 and TRBJ2-1, reads DGGITQSPKYLFRKEGQNVTLSCEQNLNHDAMYWYRQDPGQGLRLIYYSQIVNDFQKGDIAEGYSVSREKKESFPLTVTSAQKNPTAFYLCASSHPGVASYNEQFFGPGTRLTVL.

V gene TRBV19 combines with J gene TRBJ1-1; 8 positions agree with TRBD1. The CDR3 has 13 residues. Germline V gene sequence: CDR1 LNHDA, CDR2 SQIVND (reference sequence). With 4 bases clipped from V and 10 bases from J, the junction kept 8 bases outside the gene matches. This CDR3 is CASSKKGQGRAFF. CDR3 bases: TGTGCCAGTAGTAAAAAAGGACAGGGTCGAGCTTTCTTT.

The rearrangement joins TRBV28 to TRBJ1-2; 11 bases agree with TRBD1. The CDR3 sequence is 13 residues long. Germline loops: CDR1 MDHEN, CDR2 SYDVKM. Germline trimming cut 6 bases from V and 7 bases from J; bases unmatched to any gene: 4. CDR3 bases: TGTGCCAGCAGCACCGGACAGGGGGCTGGCTACACCTTC. It encodes CASSTGQGAGYTF.

V usage is TRBV19 and J usage is TRBJ2-5; 11 bases match TRBD1. Germline V gene sequence: CDR1 LNHDA, CDR2 SQIVND (reference sequence). The CDR3 extends over 14 amino acids. V shed 5 bases, J shed 5 bases, and the junction held 4 bases outside the gene matches. The DNA of the CDR3 is TGTGCCAGTAGTGAGGACAGGGGGCGGGAGACCCAGTACTTC. Protein: CASSEDRGRETQYF.

The chain joins TRBV5-8 to TRBJ1-5; TRBD1 might be the D (6 bases). From germline, CDR1 is SGHTS and CDR2 YDEGEE. The V gene lost 2 bases and the J gene lost 7 bases, with 13 bases spanning the gap. This CDR3 has 14 residues. CDR3 DNA sequence: TGTGCCAGCAGCTTTTGGGGGCCCAGCCAGCCCCAGCATTTT. Its translation: CASSFWGPSQPQHF.

The gene calls are TRBV7-3 and TRBJ2-7; 11 nucleotides line up with TRBD2. V trimming: 2 bases; J trimming: 2 bases; junction bases outside the gene matches: 5. This CDR3 contains 16 residues. Germline loops: CDR1 SGHTA, CDR2 FQGTGA. The CDR3 DNA sequence: TGTGCCAGCAGCTTAGAGGGGACTAGCGGTACCTACGAGCAGTACTTC. As protein: CASSLEGTSGTYEQYF.

The chain uses TRBV30 and TRBJ2-7; D is unclear. The CDR3 sequence is 14 residues long. CDR1 and CDR2 from the germline V gene are GTSNPN and SVGIG (reference sequence). V lost 0 bases and J lost 3, with 12 bases in between. In DNA form, the CDR3 reads TGTGCCTGGAGTGTATGGTCAGGAATCTACGAGCAGTACTTC. This gives the protein CAWSVWSGIYEQYF.

The chain links TRBV5-1 to TRBJ2-1, with TRBD2 matching 8 bases. Germline CDR1 SGHRS, CDR2 YFSETQ. CDR3 size: 15 residues. Trimming at V came to 6 bases and at J to 7 bases, leaving 12 bases not matched to a gene. DNA for the CDR3: TGCGCCAGCAACCCCGGGGCTAGCGGGCGGAATGAGCAGTTCTTC. It is translated as CASNPGASGRNEQFF.

Only one count was recorded for this clone. The chain carries TRBV7-6 and TRBJ2-1, with 9 bases lining up with TRBD1. V lost 5 bases and J lost 4; bases outside the gene matches: 9. Germline CDR1 is SGHVS and CDR2 is FNYEAQ. The CDR3 is made up of 16 amino acids. The CDR3 coding sequence is TGTGCCAGCAGCACAGGGCCCGGACAGGGGTACAATGAGCAGTTCTTC. Residues: CASSTGPGQGYNEQFF.

The rearrangement joins TRBV7-8 to TRBJ2-7; 9 positions agree with TRBD1. Trimming took 5 bases from V and 4 from J; bases not matched to a gene: 3. This CDR3 has 13 residues. Germline CDR1 and CDR2: SGHVS and FQNEAQ. The CDR3 is CASSPTGGYEQYF. In DNA form, the CDR3 reads TGTGCCAGCAGCCCGACAGGGGGGTACGAGCAGTACTTC.

The chain carries TRBV2 and TRBJ1-4, with 7 nucleotides matching TRBD1. V was clipped by 4 bases and J by 4 bases; unmatched bases: 3. The germline V gene encodes CDR1 SNHLY and CDR2 FYNNEI. This CDR3 is 14 amino acids long. The CDR3 loop is CASSGQGFNEKLFF. DNA for the CDR3: TGTGCCAGCAGTGGACAGGGCTTTAATGAAAAACTGTTTTTT.

The chain uses TRBV29-1 and TRBJ1-5; 9 bases are shared with TRBD1. The CDR3 contains 16 residues. Germline assignment: CDR1 SQVTM and CDR2 ANQGSEA. V lost 5 bases to trimming and J lost 2 bases; unmatched junction nucleotides: 10. The CDR3 reads CSVRGTRDRGNQPQHF. CDR3 in DNA: TGCAGCGTTCGAGGAACTAGGGACAGGGGCAATCAGCCCCAGCATTTT.

The rearrangement links TRBV29-1 to TRBJ2-7; TRBD1 matches at 8 bases. Germline trimming cut 2 bases from V and 2 bases from J; bases unmatched to any gene: 5. The CDR3 has 14 residues. Germline V lookup: CDR1 SQVTM, CDR2 ANQGSEA. CDR3 sequence reads: CSVEHRGETYEQYF. The DNA of the CDR3 is TGCAGCGTTGAACACAGGGGGGAGACCTACGAGCAGTACTTC.

The V gene is TRBV7-9, the J gene TRBJ2-3; 10 bases fit TRBD2. V shed 6 bases, J shed 3 bases, and the junction held 6 bases outside the gene matches. The germline CDR1 and CDR2 sequences are SEHNR and FQNEAQ (reference sequence). This CDR3 spans 15 amino acids. The CDR3 here is CASSLTSGMTDTQYF. The CDR3 DNA follows: TGTGCCAGCAGTCTTACTAGCGGGATGACAGATACGCAGTATTTT.

The rearrangement uses TRBV4-1 and TRBJ1-6; D is undetermined. CDR1 and CDR2 from the germline V gene are MGHRA and YSYEKL. The CDR3 runs to 17 residues. The ends were cut back, 4 bases at V and 0 bases at J, with 13 bases in the middle. The CDR3, as DNA: TGCGCCAGCAGCCCTTACAATCCAGTCTCCTATAATTCACCCCTCCACTTT. Residues: CASSPYNPVSYNSPLHF.

The J gene is TRBJ1-2, the V gene TRBV2, with TRBD1 as a possible D gene (5 bases). Per the germline V gene, CDR1 is SNHLY and CDR2 is FYNNEI. CDR3 size: 14 residues. V was clipped by 4 bases and J by 3 bases, with 12 bases between them. CDR3 amino acids: CASSALGGDYGYTF. The CDR3 DNA follows: TGTGCCAGCAGTGCACTGGGGGGGGACTATGGCTACACCTTC.

This chain joins TRBV28 and TRBJ1-1; TRBD1 matches 8 bases. The V gene end was trimmed by 3 bases and the J gene end by 1 base; junction bases not matched to a gene: 4. The CDR3 is made up of 15 amino acids. Germline V gives CDR1 MDHEN, CDR2 SYDVKM. The CDR3 coding sequence is TGTGCCAGCAGTTTGAAAGGGACAGGGAACACTGAAGCTTTCTTT. Translating it yields CASSLKGTGNTEAFF.

The V call is TRBV5-4, the J call TRBJ2-1; D is undetermined. Trimming removed 4 bases from V and 5 bases from J, with 19 bases in between. CDR1 SGHNT and CDR2 YYREEE come from the germline V gene (reference sequence). The CDR3 totals 16 residues. The CDR3 spells CASSPFRGRAHNEQFF. Here the CDR3 DNA reads TGTGCCAGCAGCCCGTTCCGAGGTCGCGCCCACAATGAGCAGTTCTTC.

The V call is TRBV28, the J call TRBJ1-5; D gene ambiguous. The CDR3 has 16 amino acids. Trimming removed 5 bases from V and 6 bases from J, with 20 bases in between. The V gene's germline CDR1 is MDHEN and CDR2 SYDVKM. The CDR3 spells CASSPRVGMPGQPQHF. CDR3 sequence (DNA): TGTGCCAGCAGTCCCCGAGTCGGGATGCCGGGTCAGCCCCAGCATTTT.

The chain recombines TRBV5-1 with TRBJ2-5, with 10 bases that match TRBD1. Germline CDR1 SGHRS, CDR2 YFSETQ. J gave up 2 bases and V 4 bases, and 5 bases lay outside the gene matches. This CDR3 comprises 15 residues. The CDR3 DNA follows: TGCGCCAGCAGCCAGGGACAGGGGAGGCAAGAGACCCAGTACTTC. It specifies CASSQGQGRQETQYF.

The rearrangement joins TRBV6-4 to TRBJ1-6; D is uncertain. The CDR3 loop spans 15 amino acids. The germline gives CDR1 MRHNA, CDR2 SNTAGT. Trimming left V 1 base short and J 2 bases short, with 6 bases between. The CDR3 loop reads CASSDWAAYNSPLHF. The CDR3 nucleotides are TGTGCCAGCAGTGACTGGGCAGCCTATAATTCACCCCTCCACTTT.

V usage is TRBV6-2 or TRBV6-3 and J usage is TRBJ1-1; D may be TRBD1 (5 bases). The germline V gene encodes CDR1 MNHEY and CDR2 SVGEGT. V was clipped by 2 bases and J by 2 bases, with 18 bases between them. The CDR3 covers 17 residues. CDR3 protein: CASSYDLRASVNTEAFF. As DNA, the CDR3 is TGTGCCAGCAGTTACGACCTCAGGGCGTCTGTCAACACTGAAGCTTTCTTT.